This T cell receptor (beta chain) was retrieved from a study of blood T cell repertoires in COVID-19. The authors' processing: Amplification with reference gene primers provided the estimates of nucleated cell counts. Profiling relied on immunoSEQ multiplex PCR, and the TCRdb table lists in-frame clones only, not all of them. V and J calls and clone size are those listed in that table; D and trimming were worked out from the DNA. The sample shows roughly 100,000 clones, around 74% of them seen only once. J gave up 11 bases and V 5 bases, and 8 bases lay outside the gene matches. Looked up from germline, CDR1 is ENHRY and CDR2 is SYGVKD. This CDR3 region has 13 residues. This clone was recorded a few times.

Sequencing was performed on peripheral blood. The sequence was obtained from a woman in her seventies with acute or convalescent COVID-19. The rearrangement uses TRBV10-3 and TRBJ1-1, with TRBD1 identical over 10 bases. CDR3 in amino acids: CAISPPGQGPAFF. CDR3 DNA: TGTGCCATCAGTCCTCCGGGACAGGGGCCCGCTTTCTTT.